This T cell receptor (beta chain) is drawn from a study of blood T cell repertoires in COVID-19. In the study overall: COVID-19 samples collected from the United States, Italy and Spain covered acute and convalescent phases. Sample material is recorded as cDNA or gDNA derived from T cells, B-cell-depleted T cells, or PBMCs.

As originally analysed: Estimation of nucleated cell counts relied on the amplification of reference gene primers. TCRdb's table, derived via immunoSEQ multiplex PCR, lists solely in-frame clones and lacks some. Clone size and V and J calls were adopted from that table, with D and trimming inferred from the DNA. Among about 47,000 clones listed, 91% were seen once. Germline values: CDR1 SGDLS, CDR2 YYNGEE. The CDR3 loop spans 17 amino acids. The V gene end was trimmed by 0 bases and the J gene end by 4 bases; junction bases not matched to a gene: 6. This clonotype was obtained from a man between 65 and 85 years old with active COVID-19. Source material: peripheral blood. The chain joins TRBV9 to TRBJ2-5; 13 nucleotides match TRBD2. Written as DNA, the CDR3 is TGTGCCAGCAGCGTAGGGGGACTAGCGGGGTCTTTAGAGACCCAGTACTTC. As protein: CASSVGGLAGSLETQYF.